This T cell receptor (beta chain) derives from a study of response to subunit inactivated influenza vaccine. Findings and caveats of the study: With each seasonal influenza vaccination, the authors suggested, few new T cells are recruited.

Note on this clonotype: Its antigen is not known.

V lost 5 bases, J lost 1 base, and 9 bases lay in between. CDR1 and CDR2 from the germline V gene are SEHNR and FQNEAQ (reference sequence). CDR3 length equals 14 residues. MiXCR was run by TCRdb on the RT-PCR reads, yielding one entry per CDR3 protein. This table has hundreds of thousands of distinct CDR3 sequences, 12% appearing once. Sequencing used PBMCs from blood, obtained on the day of vaccination. The TCR sequence derives from a man in his fifties or sixties who received an inactivated influenza vaccine. V usage is TRBV7-9 and J usage is TRBJ1-5; no reliable D call. The CDR3, as DNA: TGTGCCAGCAGCCCCGTGGCGAGCAATCAGCCCCAGCATTTT. This sequence encodes CASSPVASNQPQHF.